The next 22 T cell receptor beta chains were all read from a single sample in a study of cytomegalovirus exposure and HLA in healthy donors. PCR primers comprised 60 Vbeta and 13 Jbeta primers. Assay used: immunoSEQ multiplex PCR; TCRdb lists only in-frame clones, some missing. The sample lists about 120,000 clones; over 75% were seen once. The sample consisted of PBMCs. All receptors derive from a human donor in good health.

The chain uses TRBV5-4 and TRBJ2-7, with 10 nucleotides matching TRBD2. After removal of 3 bases from V and 2 bases from J, the junction contained 2 bases not matched to a gene. CDR3 length: 14 amino acids. Germline V gene data show CDR1 as SGHNT and CDR2 as YYREEE (reference sequence). CDR3 protein: CASSSGTSAYEQYF. In DNA, the CDR3 is TGTGCCAGCAGCTCCGGGACTAGCGCCTACGAGCAGTACTTC.

The chain carries TRBV27 and TRBJ2-3, with D maybe TRBD2 (6 bases). Germline CDR1 MNHEY, CDR2 SMNVEV (reference sequence). V lost 6 bases, J lost 2 bases, and 15 bases lay in between. This CDR3 region has 15 residues. As DNA, the CDR3 is TGTGCCAGCAGCCCCCCCCGCGGGGTCACAGATACGCAGTATTTT. Its translation: CASSPPRGVTDTQYF.

V gene TRBV6-6 combines with J gene TRBJ1-2; TRBD1 aligns across 10 bases. The germline gives CDR1 MNHNY, CDR2 SVGAGI (reference sequence). The V segment lost 2 bases and the J segment 8 bases; nucleotides outside the gene matches: 11. The CDR3 loop spans 16 amino acids. As DNA, the CDR3 is TGTGCCAGCAGTTACCGGAGGGACAGGGGTTTGAGCGGCTACACCTTC. This encodes CASSYRRDRGLSGYTF.

This sequence joins TRBV18 and TRBJ2-1, with TRBD1 identical over 8 bases. Germline values: CDR1 KGHSH, CDR2 LQKENI. V lost 3 bases to trimming and J lost 8 bases; unmatched junction nucleotides: 3. This CDR3 has 13 amino acids. CDR3 DNA: TGTGCCAGCTCACCGGACAGGGCACATGAGCAGTTCTTC. Its protein product is CASSPDRAHEQFF.

This chain uses TRBV6-5 with TRBJ2-2; TRBD2 might be the D (6 bases). Trimming shortened V by 4 bases and J by 0 bases, and 12 bases separated the two germline ends. This CDR3 is built from 16 residues. From germline, CDR1 is MNHEY and CDR2 SVGAGI. The CDR3 bases are TGTGCCAGCAGTTGGGCTAGCGAAACGAACACCGGGGAGCTGTTTTTT. Protein product: CASSWASETNTGELFF.

The genes are TRBV2 and TRBJ2-3, with D tentatively TRBD2 (6 bases). Per the germline V gene, CDR1 is SNHLY and CDR2 is FYNNEI. The CDR3 extends over 14 amino acids. V lost 4 bases and J lost 6, with 14 bases in between. In nucleotides, the CDR3 is TGTGCCAGCAGTGTGGCGGGGTTTGAGGATACGCAGTATTTT. It is translated as CASSVAGFEDTQYF.

This clone was detected only once. The chain uses TRBV5-4 and TRBJ2-3, with D perhaps matching TRBD2 (7 bases). V dropped 4 bases and J dropped 5 bases, with 14 bases sitting between them. The CDR3 runs 14 residues. Germline CDR1 and CDR2: SGHNT and YYREEE (reference sequence). The CDR3 DNA reads TGTGCCAGCAGCCTCCGAGGGGGGGGAGATACGCAGTATTTT. Translation gives CASSLRGGGDTQYF. The full variable domain, with the rest looked up from reference TRBV5-4 and TRBJ2-3, is ETGVTQSPTHLIKTRGQQVTLRCSSQSGHNTVSWYQQALGQGPQFIFQYYREEENGRGNFPPRFSGLQFPNYSSELNVNALELDDSALYLCASSLRGGGDTQYFGPGTRLTVL.

The J gene is TRBJ2-7, the V gene TRBV2; 7 nucleotides match TRBD1. This CDR3 has 14 amino acids. From germline, CDR1 is SNHLY and CDR2 FYNNEI. Trimming removed 5 bases from V and 2 bases from J; junction bases left unmatched: 6. The CDR3 region is CASSRQGGPYEQYF. The CDR3 nucleotides read TGTGCCAGCAGTCGACAGGGTGGCCCCTACGAGCAGTACTTC.

The chain couples TRBV19 to TRBJ2-7; 10 positions agree with TRBD1. Germline CDR1 and CDR2: LNHDA and SQIVND (reference sequence). The CDR3 extends over 14 amino acids. J gave up 2 bases and V 4 bases, and 2 bases lay outside the gene matches. CDR3 in DNA: TGTGCCAGTAGTACGGGACAGGGGCCCTACGAGCAGTACTTC. As protein: CASSTGQGPYEQYF.

Only one count was recorded for this clone. The chain carries TRBV30 and TRBJ1-2, with 11 positions matching TRBD1. Trimming took 0 bases from V and 4 from J; bases not matched to a gene: 19. Germline CDR1 and CDR2: GTSNPN and SVGIG (reference sequence). The CDR3 runs to 20 residues. As DNA, the CDR3 is TGTGCCTGGAGTGTACGGGAGACCCTGGACAGGGGGCCGTTAGGCTATGGCTACACCTTC. Translation gives CAWSVRETLDRGPLGYGYTF.

V gene TRBV7-9 combines with J gene TRBJ1-4; 9 bases align to TRBD1. Germline V CDR1 and CDR2: SEHNR, FQNEAQ (reference sequence). The CDR3 runs to 15 residues. V gave up 5 bases and J gave up 4 bases; unmatched junction bases: 5. The CDR3 nucleotides are TGTGCCAGCAGCCCAGACAGGGGGGTTAATGAAAAACTGTTTTTT. Translated, it gives CASSPDRGVNEKLFF.

The sample holds a few counts of this clone. The chain carries TRBV18 and TRBJ1-2; the match to TRBD1 covers 7 bases. After removal of 2 bases from V and 8 bases from J, the junction contained 8 bases not matched to a gene. The germline gives CDR1 KGHSH, CDR2 LQKENI. CDR3 length: 14 residues. The CDR3 loop is CASSPEGAPWGYTF. CDR3 DNA: TGTGCCAGCTCACCAGAGGGGGCCCCTTGGGGCTACACCTTC.

This clone has more than one count but fewer than ten. The chain recombines TRBV19 with TRBJ1-3; D not resolved. Germline V CDR1 and CDR2: LNHDA, SQIVND (reference sequence). V was trimmed by 5 bases and J by 0 bases, leaving 11 bases between them. The CDR3 has 15 residues. CDR3 protein: CASSPGGSSGNTIYF. CDR3 DNA: TGTGCCAGTAGTCCAGGAGGGAGCTCTGGAAACACCATATATTTT.

V is TRBV18 and J is TRBJ1-1, with TRBD1 matching over 7 bases. The germline V gene encodes CDR1 KGHSH and CDR2 LQKENI. CDR3 length: 15 residues. V lost 2 bases to trimming and J lost 0 bases; unmatched junction nucleotides: 3. In DNA form, the CDR3 reads TGTGCCAGCTCACCAGCAGGGACAGTGAACACTGAAGCTTTCTTT. This sequence encodes CASSPAGTVNTEAFF.

J is TRBJ1-1 and V is TRBV28; weak D call: TRBD1 (6 bases). V was shortened by 7 bases and J by 1 base, with 13 bases between the two germline ends. Germline V gene lookup returns CDR1 MDHEN and CDR2 SYDVKM. The CDR3 is 14 amino acids. The CDR3 DNA sequence: TGTGCCAGCACCCTGACAGGAAAGAACACTGAAGCTTTCTTT. Protein product: CASTLTGKNTEAFF. The full variable domain, its missing parts supplied by reference TRBV28 and TRBJ1-1, is DVKVTQSSRYLVKRTGEKVFLECVQDMDHENMFWYRQDPGLGLRLIYFSYDVKMKEKGDIPEGYSVSREKKERFSLILESASTNQTSMYLCASTLTGKNTEAFFGQGTRLTVV.

This clone was seen a handful of times. The chain uses TRBV5-8 and TRBJ1-2; D possibly corresponds to TRBD1 (5 bases). Germline values: CDR1 SGHTS, CDR2 YDEGEE. The CDR3 is 15 residues long. Trimming stripped 1 base from V and 4 bases from J, with 14 bases between. Written as DNA, the CDR3 is TGTGCCAGCAGCTTGTCGGGGGGAATTTCCTATGGCTACACCTTC. This encodes CASSLSGGISYGYTF.

Notes on this clone: One end of the junction fails to match germline, which may point to a read error. The V gene is TRBV5-3, the J gene TRBJ2-7; D remains ambiguous. TRBV5-3 is an ORF, with its function uncertain. The CDR3 sequence is 14 residues long. The CDR3 DNA reads as TGTGCCAGAAGCGGAACGGAGTACTCCCACGAGCAGTACTTC. It yields the protein CARSGTEYSHEQYF.

The V call is TRBV29-1, the J call TRBJ2-3, with 8 positions matching TRBD2. Trimming at V came to 3 bases and at J to 5 bases, leaving 7 bases not matched to a gene. CDR3 length equals 14 residues. CDR1 SQVTM and CDR2 ANQGSEA come from the germline V gene. The CDR3 DNA reads as TGCAGCGTTGACGCGGTTCTAGCGGGAGATACGCAGTATTTT. Translating gives CSVDAVLAGDTQYF.

The genes are TRBV27 and TRBJ2-3, with TRBD2 matching over 8 bases. Looked up from germline, CDR1 is MNHEY and CDR2 is SMNVEV (reference sequence). The CDR3 spans 15 residues. J was trimmed by 9 bases and V by 6 bases; bases with no gene match: 14. The CDR3 sequence is CASSPREGRGGTQYF. The CDR3 bases are TGTGCCAGCAGCCCACGGGAGGGCCGAGGTGGCACGCAGTATTTT.

This chain links TRBV18 with TRBJ2-2; no clear D. In germline, CDR1 is KGHSH, CDR2 LQKENI. The CDR3 is 15 amino acids. V lost 1 base and J 0 bases, leaving 6 bases between the germline ends. Here the CDR3 DNA reads TGTGCCAGCTCACCACTGCAGGCGAACACCGGGGAGCTGTTTTTT. It translates to CASSPLQANTGELFF.

A few counts support this clone. CDR3 sequence: CASSLVGTLAYGELFF. DNA of the CDR3: TGTGCCAGCAGCTTAGTTGGAACACTAGCATACGGGGAGCTGTTTTTT. The chain employs TRBV7-3 and TRBJ2-2; a weak D match, TRBD2 (6 bases). The CDR3 sequence is 16 residues long. Trimming shortened V by 2 bases and J by 7 bases, and 17 bases separated the two germline ends. The germline gives CDR1 SGHTA, CDR2 FQGTGA.

This clone was recorded a few times. V is TRBV6-5 and J is TRBJ2-1; no clear D gene. Trimming left V 2 bases short and J 2 bases short, with 4 bases between. From germline, CDR1 is MNHEY and CDR2 SVGAGI. The CDR3 runs to 13 residues. CDR3 sequence reads: CASSYNTYNEQFF. In DNA form, the CDR3 reads TGTGCCAGCAGTTACAACACCTACAATGAGCAGTTCTTC.